This entry describes one TCR beta chain. What it binds is not known. The CDR3 does not close with the conserved phenylalanine or tryptophan, likely indicating a read error. Germline CDR1 and CDR2: MNHEY and SVGAGI. The CDR3 spans 17 residues. The template was RNA from unsorted bulk tissue. The library came from three nested PCR rounds adapted from ARM-PCR protocols. TCRdb analysed the multiplex PCR reads with MiXCR anew, one entry per CDR3 protein. The repertoire holds about 120,000 distinct CDR3 sequences, roughly 84% seen once, with under 25% in the top ten. The sample originates from a study of tumor and adjacent non-tumor tissue in lung cancer. Study-level information: Histology: 12 adenocarcinoma, a couple of squamous cell carcinoma, 1 small cell lung cancer. Samples averaged roughly 4.3 million productive TCRbeta reads each. Study-wide results and limits: In normal lung, the top 100 clones were significantly more dominant than in tumor. Tumor tissue had significantly higher TCR diversity than normal lung.

The sample comprised lung tumor tissue. The chain uses TRBV6-5 and TRBJ2-2; 10 bases are a match to TRBD2. The source is a man in his 70s with non-small cell lung cancer. The DNA for the CDR3 is TGTGCCAGCATTTACTCGTTAGCGGGAGGTAACACCGGGGAGCTGTTTCTT. It encodes CASIYSLAGGNTGELFL.